A selection of T cell receptor beta chains follows, all from one sample in a study of identical twins. Via MiXCR, TCRdb re-called the 5' RACE reads, giving one row per CDR3 protein. The sample lists more than 350,000 distinct CDR3 sequences, approximately 8.8% seen once, with 8.5% to 10% in the top ten. The specimen was naive T cells sorted from blood. These TCRs come from a woman aged 45-60 years in good health. The CDR3 runs from the conserved cysteine through the conserved F or W. A D gene is named only where the DNA matches it firmly. Clone size is given for some rows only: seen once, a few or many times, or a class if the clone is expanded.

clone_size,d_call,v_call,cdr3_length,j_call,cdr3_aa,cdr3_nt
NA,NA,TRBV20-1,12,TRBJ1-2,CSAEQGDYGYTF,TGCAGTGCTGAACAGGGAGACTATGGCTACACCTTC
many,NA,TRBV28,12,TRBJ1-5,CATRDSNQPQHF,TGTGCCACCCGGGACAGCAATCAGCCCCAGCATTTT
NA,NA,TRBV12-2,16,TRBJ2-2,CASRLAGALRGGELFF,TGTGCAAGTCGCTTAGCGGGGGCCCTAAGGGGCGGGGAGCTGTTTTTT
many,TRBD2,TRBV12-3/TRBV12-4,18,TRBJ2-7,CASSFLLGRREPGYEQYF,TGTGCCAGCAGTTTTCTACTAGGGCGGCGGGAGCCGGGCTACGAGCAGTACTTC
many,NA,TRBV4-2,12,TRBJ2-7,CASSQDRGLQYF,TGTGCCAGCAGCCAAGACAGGGGTCTGCAGTACTTC
many,NA,TRBV12-3/TRBV12-4,15,TRBJ2-7,CASSLSETGRYEQYF,TGTGCCAGCAGTTTATCCGAGACGGGGCGCTACGAGCAGTACTTC
few,NA,TRBV7-9,16,TRBJ1-1,CASSLAGQGPNTEAFF,TGTGCCAGCAGCTTAGCGGGGCAGGGGCCAAACACTGAAGCTTTCTTT
NA,TRBD2,TRBV3-1,16,TRBJ2-3,CASSLRTRGSTDTQYF,TGTGCCAGCAGCCTACGGACTAGGGGTAGCACAGATACGCAGTATTTT
few,NA,TRBV10-3,15,TRBJ2-7,CAISDSGRGGYEQYF,TGTGCCATCAGTGACTCGGGCCGCGGTGGGTACGAGCAGTACTTC
few,NA,TRBV5-6,14,TRBJ2-3,CASSLSGITDTQYF,TGTGCCAGCAGCTTATCAGGGATCACAGATACGCAGTATTTT
many,NA,TRBV5-1,11,TRBJ2-1,CASRTNNEQFF,TGCGCCAGCAGGACTAACAATGAGCAGTTCTTC
NA,TRBD1,TRBV7-2,15,TRBJ1-1,CASRRQGISNTEAFF,TGTGCCAGCAGGAGACAGGGGATCTCGAACACTGAAGCTTTCTTT
NA,NA,TRBV15,15,TRBJ1-2,CATSREQPQLEGYTF,TGTGCCACCAGCAGAGAACAACCACAACTAGAGGGCTACACCTTC
NA,NA,TRBV5-6,13,TRBJ2-3,CASNPAGVDTQYF,TGTGCCAGCAACCCGGCCGGGGTAGATACGCAGTATTTT